This TCR beta chain appears in the sequencing data of a study of T cell repertoires in cytomegalovirus infection. Study information: Public TCR beta signatures indicated both CMV infection and matching HLA type. Study-level results: Dominant in the ex vivo response were TCR beta clonotypes restricted by HLA-C and specific for CMV.

Germline lookup yields CDR1 SGHTA and CDR2 FQGNSA. Trimming removed 9 bases at V and 6 bases at J, with 10 bases between. The CDR3 has 11 residues. There are many counts of this clonotype. Its cognate antigen is unknown. TCRdb re-called the reads through MiXCR, storing one row per CDR3 protein. The repertoire consists of some 350,000 distinct CDR3 sequences, with 18% occurring once and the leading ten covering approximately 10%. The receptor comes from a human donor in good health (CMV status not recorded). Some clones in this sample may be carry-over from other donors' samples. The chain employs TRBV7-2 and TRBJ2-3; D perhaps matches TRBD2 (6 bases). What was sequenced was PBMCs. The CDR3: CASTEGDTQYF. CDR3 nucleotide sequence: TGTGCCAGTACGGAGGGGGATACGCAGTATTTT.